This note documents a single T cell receptor beta chain sequence. Its binding antigen is unknown. Per-nucleotide qualities are absent, and no much larger clonotype sits a single base away. Taken from cysteine to phenylalanine, the CDR3 has 17 residues. The only DNA kept is the CDR3, 51 bases in frame from the first base. Ends trimmed: V by 4 bases, J by 2 bases; bases unmatched to a gene: 12. CDR1 SGHDT and CDR2 YYEEEE were looked up in the germline V gene. Peripheral blood CD8+ and CD4+ T cells from healthy donors, Susac syndrome patients and multiple sclerosis patients were profiled using high-throughput TCR beta sequencing. Treatment-naive patients with stable or active relapsing-remitting disease fulfilling revised McDonald criteria were used as multiple sclerosis controls. Bulk CD8+ and CD4+ T cells were purified magnetically by negative isolation, whereas CD8+ TEMRA cells were enriched by FACS. Blood was collected in EDTA tubes and processed within 24 hours, with PBMCs isolated through density gradient centrifugation. PBMCs intended for TCR sequencing were cryopreserved in liquid nitrogen and thawed later in a water bath at 37 degrees C. The sorted or isolated CD4+, CD8+ and CD8+ TEMRA cells reached a purity of at least 90%.

The data are from a study of CD8 T cells in Susac syndrome (dated by TCRdb to about 2019). In the study overall: Whether CD8+ T cell activation and differentiation in Susac syndrome was antigen driven was tested using repertoire sequencing. The clonality of the CD8+ T cell repertoire was compared across approximately 12 healthy donors, roughly 14 Susac syndrome patients and around 16 multiple sclerosis patients.

RNA was extracted using the RNeasy kit, and roughly 0.45 to 1 microgram was reverse transcribed with random hexamers. The immunoSEQ multiplex PCR assay, covering 54 Vbeta and 13 Jbeta segments, was used to amplify TCR beta CDR3 regions. PCR amplification bias was corrected by using a synthetic template baseline for primer optimization and computational correction. On the authors' methods: Reads were annotated to V, D and J genes according to IMGT and were analyzed with immunoSEQ Analyzer, with only productive sequences retained. To calculate clonality, Shannon entropy was normalized by log2 of the number of productive unique sequences and then subtracted from one. Public and private clones were assessed among the 100 most prevalent clones of each patient and control. Clones were defined as Susac-specific when absent from the healthy and MS cohorts, from approximately 1,100 published viral clones and from other ImmuneACCESS disease sequences. In TCRdb, the public reads were trimmed at Q25 with fastp and aligned with MiXCR, with productive beta chains retained. When rows share a CDR3 protein, they turn into one entry using the most common DNA and genes. Clone size and V and J calls follow TCRdb, not the original study. The sample yields approximately 120,000 distinct CDR3 sequences; 85% to 95% were counted once. Roughly 0.3% of the sample rests with the top ten.

What the study reported, not specific to this receptor: The number of individuals in the TCR sequencing and HLA analysis was recognized as being relatively small.

This chain is built from TRBV5-6 and TRBJ2-1, with TRBD2 identical over 7 junction bases. Sequences were obtained from CD8+ T cells from PBMCs. The receptor was isolated from a human donor with multiple sclerosis. The nucleotide sequence is TGTGCCAGCAGCAGAAAGGAGGCGGGGGTTACCTACAATGAGCAGTTCTTC. It codes for CASSRKEAGVTYNEQFF.